These 11 T cell receptor beta chains were all obtained from the same sample, sequenced in a study of T cells in Graves' hyperthyroidism and ophthalmopathy. TCR beta CDR3 region amplification was performed from RNA transcripts. HTBI primers were employed in a first-round RT-PCR of the TCR CDR3. TCRdb re-analysed the multiplex PCR reads in MiXCR, keeping a single row per CDR3 protein. The table lists 50,000 to 60,000 distinct CDR3 sequences, roughly 49% of them singletons. The source material was blood. These receptors all stem from a woman aged 25-40 years with Graves' ophthalmopathy.

The chain has TRBV6-5 and TRBJ1-6, with 7 bases matching TRBD1. The CDR3 is 16 residues long. With V trimmed by 2 bases and J by 10 bases, 11 bases remained unmatched. From germline, CDR1 is MNHEY and CDR2 SVGAGI. The CDR3 DNA follows: TGTGCCAGCAGTTACGGCGACAGGGATGCGGCCTCACCCCTCCACTTT. Its protein is CASSYGDRDAASPLHF.

This chain's CDR3 is CASSSYRGEEEAFF. CDR3 in DNA: TGTGCCAGCAGTTCCTACAGGGGAGAGGAGGAAGCTTTCTTT. The chain couples TRBV12-3 or TRBV12-4 to TRBJ1-1; 7 positions agree with TRBD1. Unmatched junction bases numbered 10, after V lost 4 bases and J lost 8 bases. The CDR3 spans 14 residues.

This rearrangement joins TRBV20-1 to TRBJ1-4, with 8 bases that match TRBD1. The CDR3 totals 15 residues. V lost 0 bases and J lost 8; bases outside the gene matches: 8. The germline V gene encodes CDR1 DFQATT and CDR2 SNEGSKA (reference sequence). CDR3 loop: CSARDLRTGREKLFF. Here the CDR3 DNA reads TGCAGTGCTAGAGACCTCCGGACAGGGAGGGAAAAACTGTTTTTT.

This clonotype was seen at least ten times. The CDR3, as DNA: TGTGCCAGCAGCCCGCGACGGGTCTCCTACAATGAGCAGTTCTTC. Protein: CASSPRRVSYNEQFF. The V gene is TRBV9, the J gene TRBJ2-1; D not resolved. Between the trimmed V and J ends, which lost 4 bases and 0 bases, there was a span of 11 bases. CDR1 is SGDLS, CDR2 YYNGEE, per germline. The CDR3 consists of 15 residues.

This chain links TRBV18 with TRBJ1-1, with D unresolved. Germline loops: CDR1 KGHSH, CDR2 LQKENI. Deletions cut 1 base from V and 7 bases from J, with 4 bases between. This CDR3 spans 11 amino acids. CDR3 amino acids: CASSPLDEAFF. CDR3 DNA sequence: TGTGCCAGCTCACCACTGGATGAAGCTTTCTTT. The full variable domain, completed using reference TRBV18 and TRBJ1-1, is NAGVMQNPRHLVRRRGQEARLRCSPMKGHSHVYWYRQLPEEGLKFMVYLQKENIIDESGMPKERFSAEFPKEGPSILRIQQVVRGDSAAYFCASSPLDEAFFGQGTRLTVV.

This sequence joins TRBV2 and TRBJ2-1, with TRBD2 matching over 11 bases. The CDR3 runs 16 residues. Germline V gene data show CDR1 as SNHLY and CDR2 as FYNNEI. The trim removed 1 base at V and 6 bases at J, leaving 5 bases unmatched. The CDR3 here is CASSEGLAGGGNEQFF. The CDR3 bases are TGTGCCAGCAGTGAAGGGCTAGCGGGAGGTGGCAATGAGCAGTTCTTC.

This clonotype was observed many times. This chain uses TRBV9 with TRBJ2-5; 9 positions match TRBD2. This CDR3 is 13 amino acids long. Germline V gene data show CDR1 as SGDLS and CDR2 as YYNGEE. V lost 7 bases to trimming and J lost 5 bases; unmatched junction nucleotides: 6. In DNA form, the CDR3 reads TGTGCCAGCGCGGGGGGGAGGGGGGAGACCCAGTACTTC. Translating gives CASAGGRGETQYF.

In its sample, this clonotype was seen a few times. The genes are TRBV30 and TRBJ1-6; TRBD1 agrees at 11 bases. In germline, CDR1 is GTSNPN, CDR2 SVGIG (reference sequence). V gave up 3 bases and J gave up 10 bases; unmatched junction bases: 8. This CDR3 has 15 amino acids. This chain's CDR3 is CAWRPRGTGGSPLHF. The CDR3 DNA sequence: TGTGCCTGGAGGCCACGGGGGACAGGGGGATCACCCCTCCACTTT.

This chain links TRBV15 with TRBJ1-1, with 7 bases identical to TRBD1. Germline CDR1 reads LNHNV; CDR2 reads YYDKDF (reference sequence). The V gene end was trimmed by 6 bases and the J gene end by 11 bases; junction bases not matched to a gene: 9. The CDR3 consists of 12 residues. The CDR3 bases are TGTGCCACCAGTATAAAGGGGGCGAGGGCTTTCTTT. Translated, it gives CATSIKGARAFF.

Details on this clonotype: One end of the junction fails to match germline, which may point to a read error. The chain couples TRBV19 to TRBJ1-4; 7 bases are a match to TRBD1. Germline V gives CDR1 LNHDA, CDR2 SQIVND (reference sequence). The CDR3 is made up of 14 amino acids. The CDR3, as DNA: TGTGCCAGTAGAAGACAGGGTGATAATGAAAAACTGTCTTTT. As protein: CASRRQGDNEKLSF.

This clonotype was detected ten times or more. The rearrangement links TRBV20-1 to TRBJ1-2; the D is unclear. Trimming pared 1 base from V and 4 bases from J, leaving 22 bases between. The germline V gene encodes CDR1 DFQATT and CDR2 SNEGSKA (reference sequence). The CDR3 is 17 residues long. The CDR3 DNA follows: TGCAGTGCTAGAGTAGACGGCCCGACTGGACCCAGCTATGGCTACACCTTC. This translates into CSARVDGPTGPSYGYTF.